This T cell receptor beta chain was captured by sequencing in a study of blood T cell repertoires in COVID-19. For the study at large: There were acute and convalescent COVID-19 samples, and they came from the United States, Italy and Spain.

Germline V lookup: CDR1 MNHEY, CDR2 SMNVEV (reference sequence). Trimming cost V 2 bases and J 4 bases, with 8 bases left between them. The CDR3 extends over 14 amino acids. Repertoires were generated with immunoSEQ multiplex PCR, while TCRdb's copy carries only in-frame clones and drops some. The table has approximately 170,000 clones, about 80% seen once. Sequencing was carried out using peripheral blood. The receptor comes from a man in his 70s with active or convalescent COVID-19. This rearrangement joins TRBV27 to TRBJ1-4; D gene ambiguous. CDR3 coding DNA: TGTGCCAGCAGTTTAATAGCAAGTAATGAAAAACTGTTTTTT. This gives the protein CASSLIASNEKLFF.